This T cell receptor (beta chain) derives from a study of tumour-infiltrating T cells in Burkitt lymphoma. The overall study: Survival, overall and progression-free, tracked with productive clonality.

CDR1 is MNHNS, CDR2 SASEGT, per germline. V lost 6 bases and J lost 7, with 13 bases in between. CDR3 size: 13 residues. This clone has more than one count but fewer than ten. Using immunoSEQ multiplex PCR, the repertoire was profiled, and TCRdb retains in-frame clones only, with some absent. The sample lists 410 or so clones; about a sixth were seen once. V and J are TRBV6-1 and TRBJ1-5; D not certain. Input material: tumor tissue. The sequence was collected from a human donor with Burkitt lymphoma. The CDR3 DNA sequence: TGTGCCAGCAGAGATACGACGGGGCAGCCCCAGCATTTT. It yields the protein CASRDTTGQPQHF.